A single sample gave rise to the 21 T cell receptor beta chains below, sequenced in a study of cytomegalovirus exposure and HLA in healthy donors. Primers included in the PCR were 60 Vbeta and 13 Jbeta primers. Sequencing used immunoSEQ multiplex PCR; TCRdb keeps in-frame clones, though not all of them. The repertoire consists of approximately 150,000 clones, with over 60% occurring once and the leading ten covering around 1.9%. The specimen was PBMCs. Every receptor here comes from a woman in her forties in good health and CMV-seronegative.

V usage is TRBV29-1 and J usage is TRBJ2-2; 8 bases match TRBD1. With V trimmed by 5 bases and J by 0 bases, 5 bases remained unmatched. CDR1 is SQVTM, CDR2 ANQGSEA, per germline. There are 15 residues in the CDR3. The CDR3 DNA reads as TGCAGCGTTCGAACAGGGGGTTCGAACACCGGGGAGCTGTTTTTT. Amino acid sequence: CSVRTGGSNTGELFF.

The V gene is TRBV19, the J gene TRBJ1-3, with TRBD1 as a possible D gene (5 bases). This CDR3 spans 15 amino acids. Germline V gene sequence: CDR1 LNHDA, CDR2 SQIVND (reference sequence). V was trimmed by 5 bases and J by 7 bases, leaving 18 bases between them. The CDR3: CASSAQWGSRNTIYF. In DNA form, the CDR3 reads TGTGCCAGTAGTGCCCAGTGGGGCAGTAGGAACACCATATATTTT.

The V gene is TRBV27, the J gene TRBJ1-1, with D unclear. Trimming took off 2 bases at V and 1 base at J, with 8 bases between the two ends. This CDR3 comprises 14 residues. Germline CDR1 and CDR2: MNHEY and SMNVEV (reference sequence). CDR3 coding DNA: TGTGCCAGCAGTTTACGGGGTGGGAACACTGAAGCTTTCTTT. Translated: CASSLRGGNTEAFF.

About this clone itself: The junction differs from germline at one of its ends, possibly a read error. The chain recombines TRBV7-9 with TRBJ1-2, with TRBD1 identical over 8 bases. The CDR3 totals 15 residues. Germline V gene data show CDR1 as SEHNR and CDR2 as FQNEAQ (reference sequence). The CDR3 bases are TGTTCCAGCAGCACCGCCGGGACAGGTATCTATGGCTACACCTTC. Its protein product is CSSSTAGTGIYGYTF. Full variable domain (remainder filled in from reference TRBV7-9 and TRBJ1-2): DTGVSQNPRHKITKRGQNVTFRCDPISEHNRLYWYRQTLGQGPEFLTYFQNEAQLEKSRLLSDRFSAERPKGSFSTLEIQRTEQGDSAMYLCSSSTAGTGIYGYTFGSGTRLTVV.

V and J are TRBV30 and TRBJ1-1; possibly TRBD1 for D (5 bases). V dropped 0 bases and J dropped 7 bases, with 12 bases sitting between them. From germline, CDR1 is GTSNPN and CDR2 SVGIG (reference sequence). The CDR3 has 13 residues. CDR3 region: CAWSVHSQGEAFF. The CDR3 nucleotides are TGTGCCTGGAGTGTACATAGTCAGGGTGAAGCTTTCTTT. Filled out from reference TRBV30 and TRBJ1-1, the complete variable domain reads SQTIHQWPATLVQPVGSPLSLECTVEGTSNPNLYWYRQAAGRGLQLLFYSVGIGQISSEVPQNLSASRPQDRQFILSSKKLLLSDSGFYLCAWSVHSQGEAFFGQGTRLTVV.

V and J are TRBV19 and TRBJ2-5; a weak D match, TRBD2 (6 bases). The assigned J gene may be wrong: the sequence end matches TRBJ2-7 better. Germline V CDR1 and CDR2: LNHDA, SQIVND (reference sequence). The CDR3 spans 17 residues. As DNA, the CDR3 is TGTGCCAGTAGTAGTGGCAAGAAGGGACTGTATACCTACGAGCAGTACTTC. Residues: CASSSGKKGLYTYEQYF.

The chain combines TRBV7-7 with TRBJ1-1; 11 bases match TRBD1. The CDR3 is 13 residues long. The ends lost 5 bases at V and 5 bases at J; junction bases unmatched: 1. Per germline, CDR1 SSHAT and CDR2 FNYEAQ (reference sequence). The CDR3 is CASSRDRGTEAFF. The CDR3 DNA reads TGTGCCAGCAGCAGGGACAGGGGGACTGAAGCTTTCTTT.

The rearrangement joins TRBV5-4 to TRBJ2-3, with 7 nucleotides matching TRBD2. This CDR3 has 16 amino acids. Germline-derived CDR1 and CDR2 are SGHNT and YYREEE (reference sequence). With V trimmed by 6 bases and J by 2 bases, 12 bases remained unmatched. The CDR3 protein is CASTPGSGKVTDTQYF. CDR3 DNA: TGTGCCAGCACCCCGGGAAGCGGGAAGGTCACAGATACGCAGTATTTT.

The genes are TRBV28 and TRBJ1-1; D ambiguous. The V gene lost 4 bases and the J gene lost 0 bases, with 15 bases spanning the gap. Per germline, CDR1 MDHEN and CDR2 SYDVKM. The CDR3 spans 16 residues. CDR3 in DNA: TGTGCCAGCAGTTCCTCCCCCACCGGTATGAACACTGAAGCTTTCTTT. Translating it yields CASSSSPTGMNTEAFF.

This chain links TRBV5-1 with TRBJ2-1; TRBD2 is a possible D gene (6 bases). CDR1 and CDR2 (germline): SGHRS, YFSETQ. Trimming took 3 bases from V and 5 from J, leaving 12 bases between them. This CDR3 spans 14 amino acids. The CDR3 DNA reads TGCGCCAGCAGCTCCCAAACGGGAGACAATGAGCAGTTCTTC. Residues: CASSSQTGDNEQFF.

This clone was recorded a few times. The chain employs TRBV7-6 and TRBJ1-1; the D gene is possibly TRBD1 (5 bases). Trimming stripped 1 base from V and 1 base from J, with 10 bases between. The germline V gene has CDR1 SGHVS and CDR2 FNYEAQ. The CDR3 is 15 residues long. The DNA for the CDR3 is TGTGCCAGCAGCTTAGGCGGGGGTGCGAACACTGAAGCTTTCTTT. Amino acid sequence: CASSLGGGANTEAFF.

The chain uses TRBV19 and TRBJ2-2, with D perhaps TRBD1 (5 bases). Germline V lookup: CDR1 LNHDA, CDR2 SQIVND (reference sequence). The CDR3 runs 18 residues. Trimming cost V 1 base and J 1 base, with 16 bases left between them. CDR3 sequence reads: CASSIGRGHRMNTGELFF. The CDR3 DNA follows: TGTGCCAGTAGTATAGGCAGAGGACACCGAATGAACACCGGGGAGCTGTTTTTT. Based on the CDR3 plus reference TRBV19 and TRBJ2-2, the full variable domain is DGGITQSPKYLFRKEGQNVTLSCEQNLNHDAMYWYRQDPGQGLRLIYYSQIVNDFQKGDIAEGYSVSREKKESFPLTVTSAQKNPTAFYLCASSIGRGHRMNTGELFFGEGSRLTVL.

The V gene is TRBV10-3, the J gene TRBJ2-7; 7 bases align to TRBD1. Germline V lookup: CDR1 ENHRY, CDR2 SYGVKD. The CDR3 length is 14 residues. With V trimmed by 7 bases and J by 2 bases, 8 bases remained unmatched. The CDR3 nucleotides read TGTGCCATCAACAGGGGCCTCCTGACCTACGAGCAGTACTTC. Translated, it gives CAINRGLLTYEQYF.

The chain recombines TRBV19 with TRBJ1-1; D possibly corresponds to TRBD1 (6 bases). CDR1 and CDR2 from the germline V gene are LNHDA and SQIVND (reference sequence). V was clipped by 4 bases and J by 5 bases, with 17 bases between them. This CDR3 comprises 15 residues. The chain's CDR3 is CASSSYGDTGTEAFF. The CDR3 nucleotides read TGTGCCAGTAGTAGCTACGGGGACACCGGGACTGAAGCTTTCTTT.

The chain is built from TRBV29-1 and TRBJ1-2, with TRBD1 identical over 7 bases. CDR1 is SQVTM and CDR2 is ANQGSEA in the germline V gene. The ends lost 5 bases at V and 8 bases at J; junction bases unmatched: 11. The CDR3 has 13 amino acids. CDR3 sequence (DNA): TGCAGCGTTTATACAGGGGTTCGGGTAGGCTACACCTTC. This encodes CSVYTGVRVGYTF.

The chain joins TRBV11-2 to TRBJ1-4; TRBD1 agrees at 9 bases. CDR3 length: 15 residues. V was clipped by 3 bases and J by 8 bases; unmatched bases: 7. The germline gives CDR1 SGHAT, CDR2 FQNNGV. CDR3 in amino acids: CASSFMTGGGEKLFF. The CDR3 DNA follows: TGTGCCAGCAGCTTCATGACAGGGGGTGGGGAAAAACTGTTTTTT.

The chain employs TRBV7-8 and TRBJ1-2; no clear D. This CDR3 has 14 amino acids. Deletions cut 0 bases from V and 7 bases from J, with 12 bases between. Germline V gene sequence: CDR1 SGHVS, CDR2 FQNEAQ. The CDR3 DNA follows: TGTGCCAGCAGCTTAGCGACCCAAACGGGTGGCTACACCTTC. Translating it yields CASSLATQTGGYTF.

This chain joins TRBV18 and TRBJ2-7; 9 nucleotides align to TRBD2. V lost 0 bases, J lost 6 bases, and 12 bases stayed unmatched. Germline V gene lookup returns CDR1 KGHSH and CDR2 LQKENI. The CDR3 consists of 17 residues. CDR3 nucleotides: TGTGCCAGCTCACCACCGGGTTGGCGGGAGGGCCCTGGCGAGCAGTACTTC. Protein product: CASSPPGWREGPGEQYF.

This clone was recorded a few times. The rearrangement joins TRBV5-6 to TRBJ1-1; the match to TRBD1 covers 7 bases. V was clipped by 3 bases and J by 0 bases; unmatched bases: 5. The CDR3 has 15 amino acids. Germline lookup yields CDR1 SGHDT and CDR2 YYEEEE. CDR3 sequence: CASSSTGTLNTEAFF. The CDR3, as DNA: TGTGCCAGCAGCTCGACAGGGACCCTGAACACTGAAGCTTTCTTT.

This clone was observed a single time. J is TRBJ2-6 and V is TRBV29-1, with 9 bases identical to TRBD1. The V gene end was trimmed by 4 bases and the J gene end by 4 bases; junction bases not matched to a gene: 2. The CDR3 sequence is 14 residues long. Germline V gives CDR1 SQVTM, CDR2 ANQGSEA. CDR3 sequence reads: CSVVQGAGANVLTF. DNA of the CDR3: TGCAGCGTTGTACAGGGGGCAGGGGCCAACGTCCTGACTTTC.

The chain employs TRBV15 and TRBJ1-1, with D tentatively TRBD1 (5 bases). Between the trimmed V and J ends, which lost 0 bases and 10 bases, there was a span of 15 bases. This CDR3 is 14 amino acids long. CDR1 is LNHNV and CDR2 is YYDKDF in the germline V gene (reference sequence). CDR3: CATSRDLLGGTAFF. The CDR3 bases are TGTGCCACCAGCAGAGATTTACTCGGGGGGACAGCTTTCTTT. The full variable domain, with the rest looked up from reference TRBV15 and TRBJ1-1, is DAMVIQNPRYQVTQFGKPVTLSCSQTLNHNVMYWYQQKSSQAPKLLFHYYDKDFNNEADTPDNFQSRRPNTSFCFLDIRSPGLGDTAMYLCATSRDLLGGTAFFGQGTRLTVV.